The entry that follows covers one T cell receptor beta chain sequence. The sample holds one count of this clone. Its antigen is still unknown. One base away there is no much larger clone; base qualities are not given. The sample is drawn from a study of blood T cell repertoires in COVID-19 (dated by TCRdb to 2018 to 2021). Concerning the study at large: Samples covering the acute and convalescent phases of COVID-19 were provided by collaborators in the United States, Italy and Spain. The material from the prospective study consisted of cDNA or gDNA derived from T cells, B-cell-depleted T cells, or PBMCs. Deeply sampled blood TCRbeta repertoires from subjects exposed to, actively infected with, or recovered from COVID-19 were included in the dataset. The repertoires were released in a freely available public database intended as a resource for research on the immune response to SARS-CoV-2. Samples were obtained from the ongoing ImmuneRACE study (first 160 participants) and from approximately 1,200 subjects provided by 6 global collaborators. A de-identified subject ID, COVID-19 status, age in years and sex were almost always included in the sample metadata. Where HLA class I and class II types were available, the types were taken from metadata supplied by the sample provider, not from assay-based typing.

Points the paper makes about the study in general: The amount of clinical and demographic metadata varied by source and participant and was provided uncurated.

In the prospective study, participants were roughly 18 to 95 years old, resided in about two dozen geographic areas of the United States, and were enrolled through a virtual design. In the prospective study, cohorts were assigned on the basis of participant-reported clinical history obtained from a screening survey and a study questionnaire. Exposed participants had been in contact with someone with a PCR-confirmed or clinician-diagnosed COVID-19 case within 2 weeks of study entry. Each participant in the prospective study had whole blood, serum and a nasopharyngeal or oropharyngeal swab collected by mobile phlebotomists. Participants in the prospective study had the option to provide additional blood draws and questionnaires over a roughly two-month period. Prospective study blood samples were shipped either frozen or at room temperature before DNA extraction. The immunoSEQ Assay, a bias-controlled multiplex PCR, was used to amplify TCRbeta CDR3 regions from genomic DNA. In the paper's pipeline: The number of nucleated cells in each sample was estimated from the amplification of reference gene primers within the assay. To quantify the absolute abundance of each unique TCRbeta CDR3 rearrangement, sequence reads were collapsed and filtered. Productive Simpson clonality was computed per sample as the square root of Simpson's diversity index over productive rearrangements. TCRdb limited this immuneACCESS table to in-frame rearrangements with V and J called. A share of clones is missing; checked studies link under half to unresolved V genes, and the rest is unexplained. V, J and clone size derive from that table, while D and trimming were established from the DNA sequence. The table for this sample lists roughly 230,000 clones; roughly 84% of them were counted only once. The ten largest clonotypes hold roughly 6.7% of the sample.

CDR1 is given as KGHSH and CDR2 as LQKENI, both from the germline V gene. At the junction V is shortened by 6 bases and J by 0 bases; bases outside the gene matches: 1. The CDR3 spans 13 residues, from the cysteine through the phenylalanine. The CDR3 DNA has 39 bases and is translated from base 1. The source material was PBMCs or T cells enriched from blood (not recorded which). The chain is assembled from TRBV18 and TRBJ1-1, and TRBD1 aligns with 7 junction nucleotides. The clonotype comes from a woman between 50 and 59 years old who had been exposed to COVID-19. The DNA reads TGTGCCAGCTCGACAGGGCTGAACACTGAAGCTTTCTTT. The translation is CASSTGLNTEAFF.